The rows below give T cell receptor beta chains drawn from one sample of a study of Ad26.COV2.S vaccination and SARS-CoV-2 variants. The assay was immunoSEQ multiplex PCR, and TCRdb's table has in-frame clones only and misses some. Of over 400,000 clones listed, 90% are singletons. The material was peripheral blood, obtained in a trial of Ad26.COV2.S vaccine versus placebo. These receptors all stem from a person between 18 and 65 years old who received the Ad26.COV2.S COVID-19 vaccine or a placebo. CDR3s leave out the opening cysteine and the closing phenylalanine or tryptophan. Some rows mark clone size as missing; the rest say once, few, many or name a class of expanded clone.

v_gene	len	abundance	j_gene	CDR3aa
TRBV10-3	14	-	TRBJ1-2	AISESRQGAGYGYT
TRBV5-8	13	-	TRBJ1-1	ASSLGTGLNTEAF
TRBV2	12	-	TRBJ1-2	ASTSGQGDYGYT
TRBV28	16	-	TRBJ2-5	ASSPGGWREGKQETQY
TRBV5-1	11	once	TRBJ2-7	ASGRDGLYEQY
TRBV28	13	-	TRBJ2-2	ASSLAGPGTGELF
TRBV6-5	12	-	TRBJ1-5	ASRGTGGPQPQH
TRBV24-1	14	-	TRBJ2-5	ATSDGRRGHQETQY
TRBV11-1	13	-	TRBJ1-2	ASSGRDRPFYGYT
TRBV3-1/TRBV3-2	10	-	TRBJ2-5	ASTTGGETQY
TRBV7-2	12	-	TRBJ1-2	ASSLGGQVNGYT
TRBV19	14	-	TRBJ1-1	ASSSRQAIMNTEAF
TRBV28	13	once	TRBJ2-1	ASSEAGTGDNEQF
TRBV5-1	12	-	TRBJ2-7	ASSTGLEGYEQY
TRBV4-2	11	once	TRBJ1-1	ATKPDMNTEAF
TRBV30	8	-	TRBJ2-1	AWSEARQF
TRBV12-5	14	-	TRBJ2-5	ASGLSPHTGQETQY